This T cell receptor beta chain is from a study of cytomegalovirus exposure and HLA in healthy donors. Findings of the study overall: The study recorded more than 150 TCR beta chains that were cytomegalovirus-associated.

Concerning this clone: Antigen: not known.

Germline values: CDR1 MNHEY, CDR2 SVGAGI. With 11 bases clipped from V and 5 bases from J, the junction kept 11 bases outside the gene matches. The CDR3 runs to 14 residues. Libraries were prepared by immunoSEQ multiplex PCR; TCRdb keeps only in-frame clonotypes and omits some of them. The sample consists of 110,000 to 150,000 clones, 94% of them appearing once. The sample consisted of PBMCs. The clonotype was recovered from a man aged 18 to 35 in good health and CMV-seropositive. V usage is TRBV6-5 and J usage is TRBJ2-3; 9 nucleotides match TRBD1. The CDR3 loop reads CAGGQGICRDTQYF. The DNA of the CDR3 is TGTGCCGGGGGACAGGGCATTTGTAGAGATACGCAGTATTTT.